These 14 T cell receptor beta chains share one sample of origin, sequenced in a study of T cell responses to AZD1222 COVID-19 vaccine. TCRdb's copy holds only in-frame clones and misses some; the assay was immunoSEQ multiplex PCR. The data hold about 92,000 clones, with around 84% observed a single time. Source: peripheral blood, taken on day 0 of AZD1222 vaccination. Source of these receptors: an adult in good health.

In this sample, this clone turned up once. This specimen includes other DNA sequences encoding the same CDR3. The V gene is TRBV5-4, the J gene TRBJ1-3, with D possibly being TRBD1 (5 bases). The CDR3 length is 15 residues. Germline V CDR1 and CDR2: SGHNT, YYREEE (reference sequence). V was cut by 0 bases and J by 1 base, with 8 bases left in between. The CDR3 loop is CASSLGTPSGNTIYF. The CDR3 coding sequence is TGTGCCAGCAGCTTGGGGACACCTTCTGGAAACACCATATATTTT.

The chain is built from TRBV7-9 and TRBJ1-5; 7 nucleotides line up with TRBD1. This CDR3 comprises 14 residues. Germline V gives CDR1 SEHNR, CDR2 FQNEAQ (reference sequence). Unmatched junction bases numbered 7, after V lost 4 bases and J lost 7 bases. In DNA, the CDR3 is TGTGCCAGCAGCTCGGACCGGGACAGACAGCCCCAGCATTTT. Residues: CASSSDRDRQPQHF.

The J gene is TRBJ2-2, the V gene TRBV9, with D possibly TRBD2 on 5 matching bases. The germline V gene encodes CDR1 SGDLS and CDR2 YYNGEE. The V gene lost 0 bases and the J gene lost 0 bases, with 6 bases spanning the gap. The CDR3 runs to 15 residues. This CDR3 is CASSVGGTNTGELFF. The CDR3, as DNA: TGTGCCAGCAGCGTAGGAGGGACGAACACCGGGGAGCTGTTTTTT. Combining the CDR3 with reference TRBV9 and TRBJ2-2 gives the whole variable domain DSGVTQTPKHLITATGQRVTLRCSPRSGDLSVYWYQQSLDQGLQFLIQYYNGEERAKGNILERFSAQQFPDLHSELNLSSLELGDSALYFCASSVGGTNTGELFFGEGSRLTVL.

The rearrangement links TRBV6-6 to TRBJ2-7; tentatively, D is TRBD2 (5 bases). The germline V gene encodes CDR1 MNHNY and CDR2 SVGAGI (reference sequence). CDR3 length: 14 residues. The V and J ends lost 0 bases and 3 bases respectively, with 9 bases between them. The CDR3 here is CASSYSTGVYEQYF. In DNA, the CDR3 is TGTGCCAGCAGTTACTCGACCGGGGTCTACGAGCAGTACTTC.

CDR3: CASSEAEGLYSPLHF. CDR3 DNA: TGCGCCAGCAGTGAGGCAGAGGGGCTCTATTCACCCCTCCACTTT. V usage is TRBV10-2 and J usage is TRBJ1-6; tentative D call: TRBD1 (5 bases). There are 15 residues in the CDR3. In germline, CDR1 is WSHSY, CDR2 SAAADI. The V and J ends lost 2 bases and 8 bases respectively, with 13 bases between them.

The rearrangement links TRBV5-1 to TRBJ1-1; perhaps TRBD1 as D (6 bases). Per germline, CDR1 SGHRS and CDR2 YFSETQ. V was trimmed by 6 bases and J by 1 base, leaving 16 bases between them. The CDR3 is 15 residues long. For the CDR3, the DNA is TGCGCCAGCAACATGGGGGGGGCCCCGAACACTGAAGCTTTCTTT. Protein sequence: CASNMGGAPNTEAFF.

The chain combines TRBV6-6 with TRBJ1-3, with a weak D call TRBD1 (5 bases). This CDR3 is 15 amino acids long. Germline CDR1 MNHNY, CDR2 SVGAGI (reference sequence). The V end lost 6 bases, the J end lost 0 bases, and 12 bases lay between the germline ends. CDR3 region: CASRGPNSSGNTIYF. The CDR3 bases are TGTGCCAGCAGGGGACCAAACAGCTCTGGAAACACCATATATTTT.

The V and J genes are TRBV6-5 and TRBJ1-2, with 8 bases fitting TRBD1. Germline CDR1 is MNHEY and CDR2 is SVGAGI. The J segment lost 3 bases and the V segment lost 6 bases, leaving 6 bases of the junction unmatched. The CDR3 runs to 14 residues. The CDR3 region is CASRGTGDYYGYTF. In nucleotides, the CDR3 is TGTGCCAGCAGGGGGACAGGTGACTACTATGGCTACACCTTC.

In DNA form, the CDR3 reads TGTGCCAGCAGCTCCATGGAGAACAGGTTTAGGGGCAATCAGCCCCAGCATTTT. Encoded protein: CASSSMENRFRGNQPQHF. V and J are TRBV7-8 and TRBJ1-5; perhaps TRBD1 as D (5 bases). The CDR3 loop spans 18 amino acids. Germline lookup yields CDR1 SGHVS and CDR2 FQNEAQ. Trimming stripped 4 bases from V and 2 bases from J, with 21 bases between.

The chain combines TRBV7-2 with TRBJ2-2; D possibly corresponds to TRBD2 (6 bases). The CDR3 is made up of 15 amino acids. V shed 5 bases and J shed 4 bases, with 14 bases lying between them. CDR1 SGHTA and CDR2 FQGNSA come from the germline V gene. The CDR3: CASSPWAGLTGELFF. As DNA, the CDR3 is TGTGCCAGCAGCCCCTGGGCGGGGCTCACCGGGGAGCTGTTTTTT.

The rearrangement joins TRBV6-5 to TRBJ1-1, with D unclear. Between the trimmed V and J ends, which lost 10 bases and 11 bases, there was a span of 17 bases. The germline gives CDR1 MNHEY, CDR2 SVGAGI. The CDR3 spans 11 residues. The CDR3 region is CATLNGPRAFF. CDR3 nucleotides: TGTGCCACGTTAAACGGACCGCGGGCTTTCTTT.

The chain is built from TRBV5-4 and TRBJ2-2, with D maybe TRBD2 (6 bases). The CDR3 is 14 amino acids. Germline V gives CDR1 SGHNT, CDR2 YYREEE (reference sequence). V shed 6 bases and J shed 4 bases, with 13 bases lying between them. The CDR3 loop reads CASTLPGVTGELFF. DNA for the CDR3: TGTGCCAGCACCCTTCCGGGGGTCACCGGGGAGCTGTTTTTT.

V gene TRBV2 combines with J gene TRBJ1-1; TRBD1 is a possible D gene (6 bases). Looked up from germline, CDR1 is SNHLY and CDR2 is FYNNEI. The V gene lost 7 bases and the J gene lost 6 bases, with 9 bases spanning the gap. The CDR3 loop spans 11 amino acids. CDR3 protein: CASKQGSEAFF. The CDR3 nucleotides are TGTGCCAGCAAACAGGGCTCTGAAGCTTTCTTT.

In DNA, the CDR3 is TGCGCCAGCACTCTAGCGGGAGGCCAGACCGGGGAGCTGTTTTTT. Protein product: CASTLAGGQTGELFF. The rearrangement joins TRBV10-2 to TRBJ2-2; 11 positions agree with TRBD2. The V segment lost 7 bases and the J segment 5 bases; nucleotides outside the gene matches: 6. The CDR3 runs 15 residues. Germline V gene data show CDR1 as WSHSY and CDR2 as SAAADI.